The TCR beta chain under discussion was sequenced for a study of siplizumab effects on memory and regulatory T cells. As for this clone: Its antigen remains unknown.

V shed 4 bases and J 1 base; nucleotides not matched to a gene: 4. The V gene's germline CDR1 is SGHRS and CDR2 YFSETQ. CDR3 length equals 14 residues. The study's findings and limits: The naive T cell population seemed more diverse than memory cells and seemed a major contributor to the alloresponse. The study found that mappable alloreactive CD4+ clones averaged roughly 75% Treg-derived with siplizumab and approximately 27% in controls.

TCR templates, roughly 96,000 per sample, were assayed. Profiling relied on immunoSEQ multiplex PCR, and the TCRdb table lists in-frame clones only, not all of them. The sample lists more than 95,000 clones; 93% were seen once. The source is a human donor in good health. This chain uses TRBV5-1 with TRBJ1-2; 7 nucleotides line up with TRBD1. Sequencing input: Tregs sorted from blood. DNA of the CDR3: TGCGCCAGCAGCCTGCAGGGGGGTAACTATGGCTACACCTTC. Translation: CASSLQGGNYGYTF.